This T cell receptor (beta chain) emerged from a study of blood T cells in healthy people across ages. Trimming left V 5 bases short and J 11 bases short, with 24 bases between. Germline V gives CDR1 SNHLY, CDR2 FYNNEI. The CDR3 has 15 residues. Primers used in a second PCR of roughly 6 to 11 cycles were a sample-barcoded 5' primer and a J-beta primer mix. One entry per CDR3 protein, called by TCRdb with MiXCR from the 5' RACE reads. The data show over a million distinct CDR3 sequences, approximately 43% seen once. The donors, healthy Caucasians from Russia, were aged about 6 to 100. The chain is built from TRBV2 and TRBJ2-5, with D perhaps given as TRBD1 or TRBD2 (5 bases each). The sequence came from a woman aged 18-35 years in good health. The material sequenced was blood. CDR3 nucleotides: TGTGCCAGCAGTATACGGGACCTAGGAAACAATGAGCAGTACTTC. Protein sequence: CASSIRDLGNNEQYF.